Below, 26 T cell receptor beta chains from the same sample are listed, as sequenced in a study of CD8+CD57+ T cells in acquired aplastic anemia. The template used for profiling TCR beta VDJ and CDR3 was genomic DNA. MiXCR, run by TCRdb on the reads, gives a single entry per CDR3 protein. The sample includes around 33,000 distinct CDR3 sequences, roughly three quarters of them seen just once. Sequencing input: sorted CD4+, CD8+, or CD8+CD57+ T cells (not recorded which) from PBMCs. The receptors shown here come from a human donor in good health, serving as a control.

The V gene is TRBV6-1, the J gene TRBJ1-2; D remains unclear. The CDR3 spans 12 residues. V was clipped by 1 base and J by 5 bases, with 5 bases between them. Germline V CDR1 and CDR2: MNHNS, SASEGT. The CDR3 loop is CASSEDWYGYTF. As DNA, the CDR3 is TGTGCCAGCAGTGAAGACTGGTATGGCTACACCTTC.

The chain carries TRBV20-1 and TRBJ2-7; D call uncertain. This CDR3 comprises 10 residues. In germline, CDR1 is DFQATT, CDR2 SNEGSKA (reference sequence). Trimming removed 6 bases from V and 7 bases from J, with 10 bases in between. Here the CDR3 reads CSASRIEQYF. As DNA, the CDR3 is TGCAGTGCCAGTAGGATTGAGCAGTACTTC.

The chain joins TRBV10-3 to TRBJ1-5; 7 bases line up with TRBD1. V lost 11 bases to trimming and J lost 5 bases; unmatched junction nucleotides: 9. The CDR3 is 13 residues long. Germline lookup yields CDR1 ENHRY and CDR2 SYGVKD. The CDR3 DNA reads TGTGCCGCCAATGACAGGGTCGATCAGCCCCAGCATTTT. Protein: CAANDRVDQPQHF.

This clonotype is a singleton in its sample. The chain couples TRBV25-1 to TRBJ1-2, with a weak D call TRBD1 (5 bases). The CDR3 sequence is 16 residues long. Germline assignment: CDR1 MGHDK and CDR2 SYGVNS. V shed 1 base and J shed 4 bases, with 16 bases lying between them. CDR3 sequence: CASSELSGTGIYGYTF. CDR3 sequence (DNA): TGTGCCAGCAGTGAATTGTCGGGGACGGGAATCTATGGCTACACCTTC.

Worth noting for this clonotype: The junction shows a germline mismatch at one end, possibly a read error. J is TRBJ2-7 and V is TRBV10-3, with TRBD1 identical over 8 bases. This CDR3 spans 13 amino acids. Germline V gene lookup returns CDR1 ENHRY and CDR2 SYGVKD. The CDR3 DNA reads as TGTGCCAGCAAAACGACAGGGGCCTACGGGCAGTACTTC. Its translation: CASKTTGAYGQYF.

V is TRBV25-1 and J is TRBJ1-2; TRBD1 might be the D (6 bases). The CDR3 runs to 14 residues. Germline loops: CDR1 MGHDK, CDR2 SYGVNS. Deletions cut 6 bases from V and 8 bases from J, with 19 bases between. The DNA for the CDR3 is TGTGCCAGCAGCGACCCTACAGGGTTGAGAGGCTACACCTTC. Protein sequence: CASSDPTGLRGYTF.

Of note for this clonotype: The junction departs from germline at one end; a sequencing error may be responsible. The V and J genes are TRBV10-3 and TRBJ1-2, with D perhaps matching TRBD1 (5 bases). The CDR3 extends over 13 amino acids. Germline CDR1 is ENHRY and CDR2 is SYGVKD. The chain's CDR3 is CAISSGLDYGHTF. CDR3 coding DNA: TGTGCCATCAGTTCAGGGTTAGACTATGGCCACACCTTC.

This chain's CDR3 is CASSQRDNTEAFF. The CDR3 region has the DNA TGTGCCAGCAGTCAAAGGGATAACACTGAAGCTTTCTTT. V and J are TRBV25-1 and TRBJ1-1; D remains unclear. Germline CDR1 MGHDK, CDR2 SYGVNS. V lost 5 bases, J lost 2 bases, and 9 bases lay in between. This CDR3 has 13 residues.

The CDR3, as DNA: TGTGCCAGTAGCCCAACACTAGCGGGGTTTGACTACGAGCAGTACTTC. Protein: CASSPTLAGFDYEQYF. This chain links TRBV19 with TRBJ2-7; TRBD2 agrees at 10 bases. CDR3 length: 16 amino acids. Germline CDR1 reads LNHDA; CDR2 reads SQIVND (reference sequence). With 6 bases clipped from V and 3 bases from J, the junction kept 11 bases outside the gene matches.

The chain combines TRBV10-3 with TRBJ1-5; D might be TRBD1 (6 bases). Trimming cost V 4 bases and J 2 bases, with 21 bases left between them. The CDR3 runs to 18 residues. From germline, CDR1 is ENHRY and CDR2 SYGVKD. CDR3: CAISGSIGGRIRNQPQHF. The CDR3 nucleotides read TGTGCCATCAGTGGGTCGATCGGGGGGCGGATCCGCAATCAGCCCCAGCATTTT.

Only one count was recorded for this clonotype. The chain has TRBV7-9 and TRBJ1-5; no clear D gene. This CDR3 spans 12 amino acids. Germline CDR1 is SEHNR and CDR2 is FQNEAQ (reference sequence). Deletions cut 1 base from V and 11 bases from J, with 9 bases between. CDR3 bases: TGTGCCAGCAGCTTAGTCGGAGGAACCCAGCATTTT. Translating gives CASSLVGGTQHF.

The CDR3 coding sequence is TGTGCCATCAGTGAAGTCCAGGGGGGGCATATGGAGCAGTACTTC. It encodes CAISEVQGGHMEQYF. The chain is built from TRBV10-3 and TRBJ2-7; the D gene could be TRBD1 or TRBD2 (7 bases each). Trimming shortened V by 3 bases and J by 7 bases, and 19 bases separated the two germline ends. The CDR3 totals 15 residues. From germline, CDR1 is ENHRY and CDR2 SYGVKD.

V usage is TRBV4-3 and J usage is TRBJ2-1; 12 positions agree with TRBD2. Germline-derived CDR1 and CDR2 are LGHNA and YSLEER. The CDR3 is 16 residues long. V was pared by 1 base and J by 8 bases, with 6 bases of the junction left unmatched. The chain's CDR3 is CASSQASGGAIDEQFF. CDR3 bases: TGCGCCAGCAGCCAAGCTAGCGGGGGGGCCATCGATGAGCAGTTCTTC.

In this sample, this clonotype turned up a few times. V gene TRBV19 combines with J gene TRBJ1-2; D is ambiguous. This CDR3 spans 11 amino acids. Between the trimmed V and J ends, which lost 9 bases and 9 bases, there was a span of 14 bases. Germline V gives CDR1 LNHDA, CDR2 SQIVND (reference sequence). The CDR3 DNA reads TGTGCCAGCCTGCCCCTCATCTGCTACACCTTC. Its translation: CASLPLICYTF.

The CDR3 region is CASSGVWQPQHF. CDR3 sequence (DNA): TGTGCCAGTTCAGGGGTTTGGCAGCCCCAGCATTTT. This chain links TRBV19 with TRBJ1-5; TRBD1 might be the D (6 bases). CDR1 and CDR2 from the germline V gene are LNHDA and SQIVND (reference sequence). This CDR3 has 12 residues. Trimming took off 8 bases at V and 7 bases at J, with 12 bases between the two ends.

There are a few counts of this clonotype. The chain has TRBV9 and TRBJ2-1, with 7 nucleotides matching TRBD1. The V segment lost 2 bases and the J segment 9 bases; nucleotides outside the gene matches: 11. Germline V gene data show CDR1 as SGDLS and CDR2 as YYNGEE. CDR3 length: 15 residues. The CDR3 DNA reads TGTGCCAGCAGCGTTACAGGGGTCGATCTCGGTGAGCAGTTCTTC. Its translation is CASSVTGVDLGEQFF.

The V gene is TRBV29-1, the J gene TRBJ2-3; TRBD1 might be the D (5 bases). V gave up 3 bases and J gave up 0 bases, with 13 bases separating them. The CDR3 loop spans 15 amino acids. Looked up from germline, CDR1 is SQVTM and CDR2 is ANQGSEA. The CDR3 reads CSVEDGQGSTDTQYF. The CDR3 DNA reads TGCAGCGTTGAGGATGGGCAGGGAAGCACAGATACGCAGTATTTT.

The chain carries TRBV29-1 and TRBJ2-7; D gene ambiguous. This CDR3 has 13 amino acids. The germline gives CDR1 SQVTM, CDR2 ANQGSEA. V lost 1 base and J lost 0, with 7 bases in between. CDR3 residues: CSVEAPHSYEQYF. The CDR3 DNA sequence: TGCAGCGTTGAAGCACCGCACTCCTACGAGCAGTACTTC.

The chain joins TRBV10-1 to TRBJ1-6; D is uncertain. Germline CDR1 and CDR2: WNHNN and SYGVQD (reference sequence). The CDR3 length is 14 residues. The V gene lost 8 bases and the J gene lost 4 bases, with 12 bases spanning the gap. CDR3 protein: CASGGTAYNSPLHF. The CDR3 nucleotides are TGCGCCAGCGGTGGAACAGCGTATAATTCACCCCTCCACTTT.

This sequence joins TRBV2 and TRBJ2-3; no reliable D call. Trimming removed 1 base from V and 3 bases from J, with 11 bases in between. Germline V gene data show CDR1 as SNHLY and CDR2 as FYNNEI. The CDR3 runs 15 residues. This CDR3 reads CASSEGRATTDTQYF. In DNA form, the CDR3 reads TGTGCCAGCAGTGAAGGAAGGGCCACAACAGATACGCAGTATTTT.

This clonotype was found many times. The V and J genes are TRBV7-2 and TRBJ2-7, with D maybe TRBD1 (6 bases). CDR3 length: 13 amino acids. V was clipped by 5 bases and J by 2 bases, with 10 bases between them. Germline assignment: CDR1 SGHTA and CDR2 FQGNSA. The CDR3 region is CASSPTGPYEQYF. CDR3 coding DNA: TGTGCCAGCAGCCCCACAGGGCCCTACGAGCAGTACTTC. Filled out from reference TRBV7-2 and TRBJ2-7, the complete variable domain reads GAGVSQSPSNKVTEKGKDVELRCDPISGHTALYWYRQSLGQGLEFLIYFQGNSAPDKSGLPSDRFSAERTGGSVSTLTIQRTQQEDSAVYLCASSPTGPYEQYFGPGTRLTVT.

As to this clonotype: At one end the junction does not follow the germline gene, possibly because of a read error. The V and J genes are TRBV4-1 and TRBJ1-4; D perhaps matches TRBD1 (6 bases). Germline V lookup: CDR1 MGHRA, CDR2 YSYEKL. The CDR3 extends over 19 amino acids. CDR3 coding DNA: TGCGCCAGCAGCAAAGATAGAATAACAGGGACCGCGTCCGGGGAAAAACTGTTTTTC. Amino acids: CASSKDRITGTASGEKLFF.

The rearrangement uses TRBV20-1 and TRBJ2-3; 11 nucleotides align to TRBD1. V lost 3 bases to trimming and J lost 3 bases; unmatched junction nucleotides: 2. This CDR3 contains 14 residues. In germline, CDR1 is DFQATT, CDR2 SNEGSKA (reference sequence). In nucleotides, the CDR3 is TGCAGTGCTAGTGGGACAGGGGGAACAGATACGCAGTATTTT. This translates into CSASGTGGTDTQYF.

This clonotype was seen many times. With a much larger clone just one base away, this may be a read error. The chain joins TRBV20-1 to TRBJ1-4; 8 bases map to TRBD1. This CDR3 is built from 15 residues. The junction had 7 bases not matched to a gene; V was cut back by 0 bases and J by 7 bases. From germline, CDR1 is DFQATT and CDR2 SNEGSKA (reference sequence). The CDR3 reads CSARDQGTGSEKLFF. The CDR3 nucleotides are TGCAGTGCTAGAGATCAAGGGACAGGAAGTGAAAAACTGTTTTTT.

This clonotype is labeled medium-sized (0.01 to 0.1%). The CDR3 protein is CARRGPYYEQYF. The CDR3 DNA sequence: TGTGCCCGCCGTGGACCTTACTACGAGCAGTACTTC. The chain is built from TRBV25-1 and TRBJ2-7; no definite D call. Germline loops: CDR1 MGHDK, CDR2 SYGVNS. Trimming stripped 11 bases from V and 3 bases from J, with 14 bases between. The CDR3 runs to 12 residues.

With respect to this clonotype: Since the CDR3 does not end with the conserved phenylalanine or tryptophan, this likely comes from a read error. The chain combines TRBV6-1 with TRBJ1-1, with a weak D call TRBD1 (5 bases). Germline V gives CDR1 MNHNS, CDR2 SASEGT. This CDR3 is 14 amino acids long. Trimming left V 6 bases short and J 0 bases short, with 11 bases between. The CDR3 coding sequence is TGTGCCAGCAGAGAGGACACTTTGAACACTGAAGCTTTCTCT. Its protein product is CASREDTLNTEAFS.